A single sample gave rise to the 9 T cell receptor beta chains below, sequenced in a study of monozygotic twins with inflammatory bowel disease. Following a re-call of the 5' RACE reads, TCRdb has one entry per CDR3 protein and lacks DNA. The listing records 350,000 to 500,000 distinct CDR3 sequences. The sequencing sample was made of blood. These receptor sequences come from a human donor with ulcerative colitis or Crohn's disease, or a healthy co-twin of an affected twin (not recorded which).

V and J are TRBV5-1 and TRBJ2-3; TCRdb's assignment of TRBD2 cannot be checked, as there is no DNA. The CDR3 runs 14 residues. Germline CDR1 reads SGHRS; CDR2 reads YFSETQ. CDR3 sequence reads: CASSLDLAEDTQYF.

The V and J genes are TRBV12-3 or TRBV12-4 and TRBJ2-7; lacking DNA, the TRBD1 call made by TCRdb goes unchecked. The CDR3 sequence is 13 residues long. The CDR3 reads CASRLRGRGEQYF.

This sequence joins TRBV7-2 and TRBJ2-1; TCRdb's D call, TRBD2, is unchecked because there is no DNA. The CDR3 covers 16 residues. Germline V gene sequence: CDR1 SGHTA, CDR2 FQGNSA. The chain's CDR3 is CASSLVLAGENNEQFF.

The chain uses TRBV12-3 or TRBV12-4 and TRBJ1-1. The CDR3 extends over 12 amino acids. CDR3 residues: CASSSGYSEAFF.

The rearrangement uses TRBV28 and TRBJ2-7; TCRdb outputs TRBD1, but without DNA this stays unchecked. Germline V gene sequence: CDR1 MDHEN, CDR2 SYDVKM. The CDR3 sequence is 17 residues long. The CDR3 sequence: CASSLQGKPPKLGKQYF.

This CDR3 is CASSFGDSNYGYTF. The chain links TRBV12-3 or TRBV12-4 to TRBJ1-2. The CDR3 is 14 amino acids.

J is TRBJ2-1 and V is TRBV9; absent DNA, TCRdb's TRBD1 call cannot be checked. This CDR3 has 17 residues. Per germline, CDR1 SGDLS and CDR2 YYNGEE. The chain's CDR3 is CASVATYSGLAANEQFF. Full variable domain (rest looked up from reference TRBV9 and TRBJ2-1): DSGVTQTPKHLITATGQRVTLRCSPRSGDLSVYWYQQSLDQGLQFLIQYYNGEERAKGNILERFSAQQFPDLHSELNLSSLELGDSALYFCASVATYSGLAANEQFFGPGTRLTVL.

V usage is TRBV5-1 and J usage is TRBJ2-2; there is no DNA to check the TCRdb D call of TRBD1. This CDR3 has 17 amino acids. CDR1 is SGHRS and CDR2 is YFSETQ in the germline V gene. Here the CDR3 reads CASSPGVAGTNTGELFF.

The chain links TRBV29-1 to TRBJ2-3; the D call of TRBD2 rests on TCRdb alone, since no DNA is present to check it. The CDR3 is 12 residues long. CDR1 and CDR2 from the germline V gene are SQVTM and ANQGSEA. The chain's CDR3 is CSGGRAADTQYF.